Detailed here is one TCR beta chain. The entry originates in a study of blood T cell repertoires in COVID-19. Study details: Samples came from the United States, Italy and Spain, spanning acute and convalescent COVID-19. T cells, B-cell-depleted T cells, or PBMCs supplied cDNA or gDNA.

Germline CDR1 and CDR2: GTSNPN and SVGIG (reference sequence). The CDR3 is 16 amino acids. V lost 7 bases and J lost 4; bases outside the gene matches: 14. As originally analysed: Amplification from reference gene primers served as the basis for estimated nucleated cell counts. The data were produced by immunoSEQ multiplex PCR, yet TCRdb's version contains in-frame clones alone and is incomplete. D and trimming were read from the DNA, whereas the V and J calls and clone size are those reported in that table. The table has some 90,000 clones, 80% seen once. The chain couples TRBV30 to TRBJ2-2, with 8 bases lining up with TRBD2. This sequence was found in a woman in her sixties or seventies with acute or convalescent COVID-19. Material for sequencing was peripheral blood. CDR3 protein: CASPGASGHSTGELFF. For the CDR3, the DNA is TGTGCCTCCCCAGGAGCTAGCGGGCATAGCACCGGGGAGCTGTTTTTT.